This T cell receptor (beta chain) was captured by sequencing in a study of shared clonotypes between healthy human individuals. Study overall: Donor composition was a couple of women and three men, aged 18 to 49. For every donor, three CD4 naive, three CD4 memory, two CD8 naive and one CD8 memory plates were used.

Regarding the study as a whole: Estimated richness was generally greater in naive than memory subsets.

This table comes from immunoSEQ multiplex PCR, and its TCRdb copy is limited to in-frame clones, with some not included. The data show more than 400,000 clones, approximately 95% seen once. The CDR3 runs 14 residues. Germline assignment: CDR1 MDHEN and CDR2 SYDVKM. V was cut by 4 bases and J by 2 bases, with 12 bases left in between. To note about this clone: Its target is unknown.

This TCR was recovered from a woman aged 25 to 39 in good health. The chain recombines TRBV28 with TRBJ2-7, with D perhaps TRBD1 (6 bases). Sequences were obtained from naive CD4+ T cells sorted from blood. As for subset: CD45RA+ positively selected. The DNA of the CDR3 is TGTGCCAGCAGTTGGGCCCAGGGGACCTACGAGCAGTACTTC. This encodes CASSWAQGTYEQYF.